The T cell receptor (beta chain) described here comes from a study of T cell responses to AZD1222 COVID-19 vaccine. Broader study findings: Most donors were white British and more were female, and clonal diversity was possibly underestimated.

There are 15 residues in the CDR3. V was trimmed by 3 bases and J by 4 bases, leaving 12 bases between them. Looked up from germline, CDR1 is KGHSH and CDR2 is LQKENI. Details on this clone: Its antigen is undetermined.

Assay: immunoSEQ multiplex PCR; the TCRdb copy retains only in-frame clones and omits some. The repertoire includes about 98,000 clones, about 91% of them detected once, and over 9% sits in the top ten. Here the sequenced sample was peripheral blood, taken on day 0 of MenACWY control vaccination. The chain uses TRBV18 and TRBJ1-4, with D possibly TRBD1 on 5 matching bases. The receptor was derived from an adult in good health. CDR3 in amino acids: CASSPIGGVNEKLFF. The CDR3, as DNA: TGTGCCAGCTCACCGATAGGAGGGGTTAATGAAAAACTGTTTTTT.